This T cell receptor (beta chain) was identified in a study of control samples from healthy donors and cancer patients. This CDR3 comprises 12 residues. CDR1 is KGHDR and CDR2 is SFDVKD in the germline V gene. The V and J ends lost 2 bases and 2 bases respectively, with 2 bases between them. Measured with immunoSEQ multiplex PCR; TCRdb has only the in-frame clones, and not every one. The data contain around 110,000 clones, 85% to 90% of them seen just once; the ten biggest clones take up over 2%. The material sequenced was blood. This chain uses TRBV24-1 with TRBJ2-5; unclear D gene. This receptor was identified in a woman in her 70s in good health. Written as DNA, the CDR3 is TGTGCCACCAGTGATTATCAAGAGACCCAGTACTTC. Translating gives CATSDYQETQYF.